This TCR beta chain originates from a study of CD4 T cells in relation to SARS-CoV-2 and coronaviruses (dated by TCRdb to the early 2020s). Regarding the complete study: The ViraFEST assay cultured PBMCs with antigen for under 11 days, then sequenced TCR beta CDR3s to find antigen-specific clonal expansions. The Adaptive Biotechnologies TCR-sequencing kit was used to sequence samples from three pre-COVID donors and the naive versus memory experiments, whereas other data were Illumina-based. The negative reference condition was either a culture with an HIV-1 Nef peptide pool or a culture with no peptide. The study assessed, at the TCR clonotype level, memory CD4+ T cell crossreactivity between SARS-CoV-2 and common cold coronavirus spike proteins. Using patient-derived lymphoblastoid cell lines, the shared crossreactive spike epitopes were mapped to their HLA restriction. A different, Illumina-based TCR-beta assay was used to sequence expansion assays from other donors in the study.

About this clone: The antigen this receptor binds is unknown. No qualities accompany the bases; no much larger clone lies one base away.

Library method: the immunoSEQ multiplex PCR assay. The original pipeline was this. During preprocessing, nonproductive sequences were removed, as were CDR3s that did not start with C, did not end with F or W, or were shorter than 7 amino acids. Antigen-specific clonotypes were called with the MANAFEST web app on the basis of expansion relative to the reference and to other culture wells. A clone was considered positive if significant expansion relative to the reference culture was observed in 2 of 3 replicate wells at an FDR below 0.05. A further requirement for positive clones was significant expansion compared with all other tandem wells, along with an odds ratio above 5. CDR3 homology was measured as pairwise Levenshtein distance, computed with the stringdist R package after trimming three terminal residues from each end. TCRdb carries this immuneACCESS record with in-frame sequences only. Its versions omit some clonotypes, under half of them owing to an unresolved V gene in the studies checked, with the rest unexplained. D and trimming come from the DNA, and the V and J calls and clone size come from that table. In all, the sample holds some 19,000 clones, and just under 80% of those were seen once. The ten largest clones add up to approximately 15% of the sample.

Broader findings and caveats from the paper: No donor contributed both pre-pandemic and post-infection samples, which limited tracing the source of pre-existing responses. Small numbers of patients and of tested TCRs were a limitation of the study. Roughly 60% of donors had memory CD4+ clonotypes that crossrecognized SARS-CoV-2 and at least one common cold coronavirus spike. Significantly weaker SARS-CoV-2-driven expansion was shown by crossreactive clones than by monoreactive clones, consistent with antigenic imprinting. Crossreactivity analysis was centred on spike protein, so crossreactivity against other viral proteins was not assessed.

Between the V and J ends, shortened by 3 bases and 2 bases respectively, the junction contains 14 bases. CDR1 and CDR2 are read off the germline V gene as SGHTS and YDEGEE. The CDR3 sequence holds 15 residues, the cysteine and phenylalanine included. The read is trimmed to its CDR3 DNA, 45 bases read in frame from base 1. CD4+ T cells from unexposed donors were collected before the COVID-19 pandemic (2011-2018). Following 10 days of culture, the EasySep CD4+ T cell isolation kit was used to isolate CD4+ T cells. As cell number allowed, CD4+ T cells from unexposed donors were tested for reactivity to SARS-CoV-2 S and N and to four common cold coronavirus spike pools. Each well received 2 million to 2.5 million PBMCs, cultured in IMDM supplemented with roughly 5.1% human AB serum and roughly 10 IU/ml IL-2. Half of the culture medium was replaced with fresh IL-2-containing medium on days 3 and 7. Triplicate replicate wells were generally used for each peptide culture condition. Leukapheresis product for the unexposed donors was bought commercially. Ficoll-Paque PLUS gradient centrifugation was used to isolate PBMCs from either whole blood or leukapheresis product. PBMCs were either cryopreserved at -140 degrees C or used fresh in the expansion assay. The QIAamp Micro DNA Kit was used to extract genomic DNA from the CD4+ T cells.

This sequence uses TRBV5-8 and TRBJ2-5, with TRBD2 tentatively as D gene (6 bases match). The TCR originated in a human donor in good health. Material: CD4+ T cells from PBMCs, cultured in vitro. The CDR3 region has the sequence CASSSDNGRQETQYF. The bases are TGTGCCAGCAGCTCAGACAACGGGAGACAAGAGACCCAGTACTTC.